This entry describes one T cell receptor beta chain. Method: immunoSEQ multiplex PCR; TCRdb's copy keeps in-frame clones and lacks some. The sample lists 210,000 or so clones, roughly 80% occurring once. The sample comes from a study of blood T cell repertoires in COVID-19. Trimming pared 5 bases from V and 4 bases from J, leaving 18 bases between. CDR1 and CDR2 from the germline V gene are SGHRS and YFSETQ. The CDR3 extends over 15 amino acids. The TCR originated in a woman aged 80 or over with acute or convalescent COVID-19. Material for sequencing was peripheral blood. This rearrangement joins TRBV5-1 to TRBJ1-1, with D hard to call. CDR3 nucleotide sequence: TGCGCCAGCAGATTGATAGAACAGAGGGTCACTGAAGCTTTCTTT. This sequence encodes CASRLIEQRVTEAFF.